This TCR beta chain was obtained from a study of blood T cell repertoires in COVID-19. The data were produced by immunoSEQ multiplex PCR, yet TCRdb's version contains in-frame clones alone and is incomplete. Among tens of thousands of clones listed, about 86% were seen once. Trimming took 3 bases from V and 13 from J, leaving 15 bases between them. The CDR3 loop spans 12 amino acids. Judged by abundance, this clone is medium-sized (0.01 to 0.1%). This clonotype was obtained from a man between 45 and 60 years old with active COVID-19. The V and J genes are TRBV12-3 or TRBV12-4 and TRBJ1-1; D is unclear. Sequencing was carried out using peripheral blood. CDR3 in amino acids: CASSFYPDTDFF. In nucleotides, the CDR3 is TGTGCCAGCAGTTTTTACCCTGATACTGATTTCTTT.